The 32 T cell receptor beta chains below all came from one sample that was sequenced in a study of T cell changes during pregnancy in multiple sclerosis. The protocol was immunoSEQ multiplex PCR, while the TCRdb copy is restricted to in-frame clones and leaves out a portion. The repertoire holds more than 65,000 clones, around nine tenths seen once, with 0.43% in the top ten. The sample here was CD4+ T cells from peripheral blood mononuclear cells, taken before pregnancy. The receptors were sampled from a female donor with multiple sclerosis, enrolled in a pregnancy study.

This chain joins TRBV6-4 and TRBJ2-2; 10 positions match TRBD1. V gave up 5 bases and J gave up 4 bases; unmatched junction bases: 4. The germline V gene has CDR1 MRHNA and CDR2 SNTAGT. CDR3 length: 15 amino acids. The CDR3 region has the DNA TGTGCCAGCAGTTCCAGGACAGGGGGCACCGGGGAGCTGTTTTTT. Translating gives CASSSRTGGTGELFF.

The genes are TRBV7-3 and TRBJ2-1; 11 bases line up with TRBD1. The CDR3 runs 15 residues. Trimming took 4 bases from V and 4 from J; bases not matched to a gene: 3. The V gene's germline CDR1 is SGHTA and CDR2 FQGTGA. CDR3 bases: TGTGCCAGCAGCTCGGGGACAGGGGGTTACAATGAGCAGTTCTTC. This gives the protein CASSSGTGGYNEQFF. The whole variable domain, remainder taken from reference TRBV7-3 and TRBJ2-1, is GAGVSQTPSNKVTEKGKYVELRCDPISGHTALYWYRQSLGQGPEFLIYFQGTGAADDSGLPNDRFFAVRPEGSVSTLKIQRTERGDSAVYLCASSSGTGGYNEQFFGPGTRLTVL.

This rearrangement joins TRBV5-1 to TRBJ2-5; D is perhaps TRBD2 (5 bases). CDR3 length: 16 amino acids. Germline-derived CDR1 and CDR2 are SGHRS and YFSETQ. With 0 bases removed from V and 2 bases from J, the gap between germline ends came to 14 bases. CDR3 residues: CASSLGGSPGQETQYF. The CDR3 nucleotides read TGCGCCAGCAGCTTGGGTGGGAGTCCGGGGCAAGAGACCCAGTACTTC.

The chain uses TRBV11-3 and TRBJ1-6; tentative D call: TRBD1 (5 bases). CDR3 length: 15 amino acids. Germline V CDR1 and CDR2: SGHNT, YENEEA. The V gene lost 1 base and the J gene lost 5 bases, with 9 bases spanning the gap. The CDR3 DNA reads TGTGCCAGCAGCTTAGGGGGCAGAGATAATTCACCCCTCCACTTT. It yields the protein CASSLGGRDNSPLHF.

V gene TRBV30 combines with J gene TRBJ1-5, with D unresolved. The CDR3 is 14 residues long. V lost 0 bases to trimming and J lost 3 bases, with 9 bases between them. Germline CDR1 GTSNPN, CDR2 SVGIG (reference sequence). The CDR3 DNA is TGTGCCTGGAGTGTACTATCAGACAATCAGCCCCAGCATTTT. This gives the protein CAWSVLSDNQPQHF.

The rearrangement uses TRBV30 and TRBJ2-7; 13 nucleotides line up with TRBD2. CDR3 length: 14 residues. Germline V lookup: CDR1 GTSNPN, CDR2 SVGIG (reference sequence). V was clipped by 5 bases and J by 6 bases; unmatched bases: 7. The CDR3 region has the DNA TGTGCCTGGCGGACTAGCGGGAGTCAAGGCGAGCAGTACTTC. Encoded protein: CAWRTSGSQGEQYF.

As DNA, the CDR3 is TGTGCCACCAGCAGAGATGGCGGGAGGGATGAGCAGTTCTTC. Its protein product is CATSRDGGRDEQFF. This sequence joins TRBV15 and TRBJ2-1, with 9 bases fitting TRBD2. Per germline, CDR1 LNHNV and CDR2 YYDKDF (reference sequence). The J segment lost 8 bases and the V segment lost 0 bases, leaving 2 bases of the junction unmatched. The CDR3 has 14 residues. Based on the CDR3 plus reference TRBV15 and TRBJ2-1, the full variable domain is DAMVIQNPRYQVTQFGKPVTLSCSQTLNHNVMYWYQQKSSQAPKLLFHYYDKDFNNEADTPDNFQSRRPNTSFCFLDIRSPGLGDTAMYLCATSRDGGRDEQFFGPGTRLTVL.

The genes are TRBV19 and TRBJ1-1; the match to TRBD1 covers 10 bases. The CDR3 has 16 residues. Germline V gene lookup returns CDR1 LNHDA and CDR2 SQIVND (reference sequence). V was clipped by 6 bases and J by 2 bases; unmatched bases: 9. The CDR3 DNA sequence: TGTGCCAGTAGGTCAATGAGGGACAGGGGAAACACTGAAGCTTTCTTT. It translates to CASRSMRDRGNTEAFF.

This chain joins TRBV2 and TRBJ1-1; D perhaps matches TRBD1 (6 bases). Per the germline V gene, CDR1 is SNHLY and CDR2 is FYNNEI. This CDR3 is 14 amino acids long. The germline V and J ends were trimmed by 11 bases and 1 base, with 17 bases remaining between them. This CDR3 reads CAGLDRPRNTEAFF. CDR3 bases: TGTGCCGGATTAGACAGGCCCAGGAACACTGAAGCTTTCTTT.

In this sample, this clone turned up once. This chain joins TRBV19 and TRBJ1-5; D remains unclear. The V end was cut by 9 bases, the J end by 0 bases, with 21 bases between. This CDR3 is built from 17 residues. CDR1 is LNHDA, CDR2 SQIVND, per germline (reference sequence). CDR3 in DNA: TGTGCCAGCCTCCGCTACAGCGGAGCCCTTAGCAATCAGCCCCAGCATTTT. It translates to CASLRYSGALSNQPQHF.

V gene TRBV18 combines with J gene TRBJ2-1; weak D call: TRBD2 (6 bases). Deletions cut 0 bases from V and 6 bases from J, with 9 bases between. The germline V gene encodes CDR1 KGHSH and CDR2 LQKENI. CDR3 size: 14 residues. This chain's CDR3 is CASSPPASVNEQFF. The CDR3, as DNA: TGTGCCAGCTCACCACCTGCTAGCGTCAATGAGCAGTTCTTC.

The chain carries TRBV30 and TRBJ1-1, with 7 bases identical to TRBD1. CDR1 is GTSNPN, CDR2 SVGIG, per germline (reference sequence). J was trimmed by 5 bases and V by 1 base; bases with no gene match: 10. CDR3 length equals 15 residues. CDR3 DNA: TGTGCCTGGAGTGAAATGACAGGGCGAGGAACTGAAGCTTTCTTT. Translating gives CAWSEMTGRGTEAFF.

DNA for the CDR3: TGTGCCAGCAGCTTGGGGAGGAACACTGAAGCTTTCTTT. It translates to CASSLGRNTEAFF. This sequence joins TRBV7-8 and TRBJ1-1, with D unresolved. The germline V and J ends were trimmed by 3 bases and 1 base, with 6 bases remaining between them. Germline V gene sequence: CDR1 SGHVS, CDR2 FQNEAQ. The CDR3 contains 13 residues.

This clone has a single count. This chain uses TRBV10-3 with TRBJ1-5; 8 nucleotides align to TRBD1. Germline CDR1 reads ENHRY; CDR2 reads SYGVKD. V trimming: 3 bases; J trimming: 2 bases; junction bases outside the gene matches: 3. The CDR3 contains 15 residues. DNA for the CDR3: TGTGCCATCAGTGAAGACAGGGGCGGCAATCAGCCCCAGCATTTT. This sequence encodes CAISEDRGGNQPQHF.

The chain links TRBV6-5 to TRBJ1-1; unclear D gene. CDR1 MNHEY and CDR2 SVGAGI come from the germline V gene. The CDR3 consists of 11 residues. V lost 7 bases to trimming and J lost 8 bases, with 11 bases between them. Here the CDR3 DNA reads TGTGCCAGCACCAGAAGAAACGAAGCTTTCTTT. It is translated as CASTRRNEAFF.

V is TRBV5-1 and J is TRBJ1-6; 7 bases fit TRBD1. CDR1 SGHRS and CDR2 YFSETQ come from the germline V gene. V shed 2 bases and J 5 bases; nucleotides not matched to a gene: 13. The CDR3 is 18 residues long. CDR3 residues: CASSLTPGGLVNNSPLHF. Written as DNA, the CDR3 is TGCGCCAGCAGCTTAACGCCAGGGGGGTTAGTGAATAATTCACCCCTCCACTTT.

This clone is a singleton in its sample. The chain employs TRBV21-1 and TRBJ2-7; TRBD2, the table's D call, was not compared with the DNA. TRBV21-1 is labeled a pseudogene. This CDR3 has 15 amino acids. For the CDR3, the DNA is TGTGCCAGCAGCAGTAGTGCGGAGGCGGTGGACGAGCAGTACTTC. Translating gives CASSSSAEAVDEQYF.

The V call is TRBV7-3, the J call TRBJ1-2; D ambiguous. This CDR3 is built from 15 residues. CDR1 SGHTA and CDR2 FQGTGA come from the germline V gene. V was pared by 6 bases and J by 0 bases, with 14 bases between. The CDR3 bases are TGTGCCAGCAGACCCACCGCGGTAGCTAACTATGGCTACACCTTC. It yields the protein CASRPTAVANYGYTF. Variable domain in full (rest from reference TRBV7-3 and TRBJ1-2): GAGVSQTPSNKVTEKGKYVELRCDPISGHTALYWYRQSLGQGPEFLIYFQGTGAADDSGLPNDRFFAVRPEGSVSTLKIQRTERGDSAVYLCASRPTAVANYGYTFGSGTRLTVV.

In DNA, the CDR3 is TGTGCCAGCAGTGGACTAGCGGGGGGGATAGGAGATACGCAGTATTTT. This sequence encodes CASSGLAGGIGDTQYF. This chain joins TRBV6-1 and TRBJ2-3; 14 bases agree with TRBD2. J gave up 5 bases and V 4 bases, and 5 bases lay outside the gene matches. Germline loops: CDR1 MNHNS, CDR2 SASEGT. The CDR3 length is 16 residues.

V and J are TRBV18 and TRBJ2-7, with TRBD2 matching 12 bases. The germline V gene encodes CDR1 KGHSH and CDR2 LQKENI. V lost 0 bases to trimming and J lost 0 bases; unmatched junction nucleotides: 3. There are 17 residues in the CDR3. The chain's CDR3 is CASSPPLAGGSSYEQYF. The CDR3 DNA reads TGTGCCAGCTCACCACCCCTAGCGGGGGGGAGCTCCTACGAGCAGTACTTC.

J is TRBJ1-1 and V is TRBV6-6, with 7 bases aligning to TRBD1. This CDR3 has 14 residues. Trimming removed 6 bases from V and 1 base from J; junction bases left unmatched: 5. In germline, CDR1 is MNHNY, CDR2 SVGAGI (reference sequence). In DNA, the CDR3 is TGTGCCAGCAGCGCCCGACAGGGGAACACTGAAGCTTTCTTT. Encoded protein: CASSARQGNTEAFF.

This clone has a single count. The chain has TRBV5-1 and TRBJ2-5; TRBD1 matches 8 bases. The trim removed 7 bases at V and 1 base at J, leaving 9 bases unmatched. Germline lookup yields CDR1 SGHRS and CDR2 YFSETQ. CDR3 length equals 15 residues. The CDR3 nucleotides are TGCGCCAGCTCGACAGGGGACCGGGTCCAAGAGACCCAGTACTTC. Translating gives CASSTGDRVQETQYF.

DNA of the CDR3: TGCAGCGTTGTGGGACTAGCGCCGAACACCGGGGAGCTGTTTTTT. Residues: CSVVGLAPNTGELFF. The rearrangement uses TRBV29-1 and TRBJ2-2; the match to TRBD2 covers 10 bases. This CDR3 has 15 residues. The J segment lost 0 bases and the V segment lost 4 bases, leaving 2 bases of the junction unmatched. Germline values: CDR1 SQVTM, CDR2 ANQGSEA.

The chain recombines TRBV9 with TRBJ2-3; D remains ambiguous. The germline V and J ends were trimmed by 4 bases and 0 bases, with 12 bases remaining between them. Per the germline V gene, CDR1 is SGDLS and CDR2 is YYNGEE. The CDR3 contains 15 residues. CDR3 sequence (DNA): TGTGCCAGCAGCCTGCACCAACTCAGCACAGATACGCAGTATTTT. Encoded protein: CASSLHQLSTDTQYF.

CDR3 nucleotide sequence: TGTGCCAGCAGTTCGGGCCTCCTGACAGGCTATGAGCAGTTCTTC. It specifies CASSSGLLTGYEQFF. This rearrangement joins TRBV27 to TRBJ2-1; D possibly corresponds to TRBD1 (6 bases). Trimming removed 4 bases at V and 8 bases at J, with 18 bases between. This CDR3 has 15 residues. The germline V gene has CDR1 MNHEY and CDR2 SMNVEV (reference sequence).

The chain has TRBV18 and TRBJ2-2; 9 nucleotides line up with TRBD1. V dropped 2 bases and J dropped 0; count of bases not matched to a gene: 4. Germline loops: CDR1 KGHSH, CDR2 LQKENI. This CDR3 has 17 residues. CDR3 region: CASSPRGQGSNTGELFF. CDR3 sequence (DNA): TGTGCCAGCTCACCAAGGGGACAGGGATCGAACACCGGGGAGCTGTTTTTT.

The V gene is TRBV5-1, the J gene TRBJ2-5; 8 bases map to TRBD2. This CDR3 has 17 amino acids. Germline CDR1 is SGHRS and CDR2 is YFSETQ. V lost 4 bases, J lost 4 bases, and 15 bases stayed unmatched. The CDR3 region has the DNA TGCGCCAGCAGCCCCTACGGGGCGGGGGGCTTAGGAGAGACCCAGTACTTC. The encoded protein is CASSPYGAGGLGETQYF.

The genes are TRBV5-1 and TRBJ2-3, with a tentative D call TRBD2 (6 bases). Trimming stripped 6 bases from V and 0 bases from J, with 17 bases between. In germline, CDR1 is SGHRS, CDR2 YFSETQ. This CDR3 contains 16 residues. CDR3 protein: CASTTRAGISTDTQYF. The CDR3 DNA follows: TGCGCCAGCACCACGCGTGCGGGAATTAGCACAGATACGCAGTATTTT.

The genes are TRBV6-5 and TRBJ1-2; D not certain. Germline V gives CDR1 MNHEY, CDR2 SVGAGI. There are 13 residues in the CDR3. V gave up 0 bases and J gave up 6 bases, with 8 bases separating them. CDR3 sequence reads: CASSYSGVDGYTF. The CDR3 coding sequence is TGTGCCAGCAGTTACTCCGGGGTGGATGGCTACACCTTC.

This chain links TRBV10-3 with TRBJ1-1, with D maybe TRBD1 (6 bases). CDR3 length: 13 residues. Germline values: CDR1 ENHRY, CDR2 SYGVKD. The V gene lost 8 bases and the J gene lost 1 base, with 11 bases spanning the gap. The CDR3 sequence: CAIGEQGNTEAFF. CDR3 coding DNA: TGTGCCATCGGAGAACAGGGGAACACTGAAGCTTTCTTT.

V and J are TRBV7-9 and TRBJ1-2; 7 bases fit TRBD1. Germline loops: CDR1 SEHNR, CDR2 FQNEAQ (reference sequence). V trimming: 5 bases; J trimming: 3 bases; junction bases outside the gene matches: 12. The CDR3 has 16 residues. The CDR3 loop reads CASSLIGTGTDYGYTF. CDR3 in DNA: TGTGCCAGCAGCCTTATTGGCACCGGGACAGACTATGGCTACACCTTC.

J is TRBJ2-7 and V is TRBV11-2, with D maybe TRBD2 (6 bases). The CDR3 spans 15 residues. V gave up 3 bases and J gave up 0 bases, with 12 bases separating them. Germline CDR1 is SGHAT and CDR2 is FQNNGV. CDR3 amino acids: CASSFSGSPSYEQYF. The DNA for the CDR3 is TGTGCCAGCAGCTTTAGCGGTAGTCCCTCCTACGAGCAGTACTTC.